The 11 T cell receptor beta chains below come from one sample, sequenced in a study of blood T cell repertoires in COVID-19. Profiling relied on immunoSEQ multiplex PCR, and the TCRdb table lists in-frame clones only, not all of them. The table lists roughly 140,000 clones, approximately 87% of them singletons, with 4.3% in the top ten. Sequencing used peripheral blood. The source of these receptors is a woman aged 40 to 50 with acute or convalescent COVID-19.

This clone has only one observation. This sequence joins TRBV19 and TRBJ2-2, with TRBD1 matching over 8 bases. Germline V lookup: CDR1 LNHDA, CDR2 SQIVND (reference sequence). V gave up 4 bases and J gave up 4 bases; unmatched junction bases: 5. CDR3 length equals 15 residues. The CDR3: CASSTRQGSTGELFF. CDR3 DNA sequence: TGTGCCAGTAGTACAAGACAGGGGAGCACCGGGGAGCTGTTTTTT.

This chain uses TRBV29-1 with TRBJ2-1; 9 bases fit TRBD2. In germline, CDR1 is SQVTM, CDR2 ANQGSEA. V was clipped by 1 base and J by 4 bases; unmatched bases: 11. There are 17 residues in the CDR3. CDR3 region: CSVEGILAGAMYNEQFF. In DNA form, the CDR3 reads TGCAGCGTTGAAGGAATTTTAGCGGGAGCAATGTACAATGAGCAGTTCTTC.

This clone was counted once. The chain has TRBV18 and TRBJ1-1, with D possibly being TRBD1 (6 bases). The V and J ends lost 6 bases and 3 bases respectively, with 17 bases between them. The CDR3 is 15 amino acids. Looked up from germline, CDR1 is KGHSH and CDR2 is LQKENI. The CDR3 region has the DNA TGTGCCAGCTCCCTCCTGCAGGGGCGAGACACTGAAGCTTTCTTT. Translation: CASSLLQGRDTEAFF.

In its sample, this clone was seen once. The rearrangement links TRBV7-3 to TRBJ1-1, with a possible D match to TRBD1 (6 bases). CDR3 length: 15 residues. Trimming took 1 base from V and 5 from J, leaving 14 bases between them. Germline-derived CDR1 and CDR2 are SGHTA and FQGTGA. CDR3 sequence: CASSLRHTGFTEAFF. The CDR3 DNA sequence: TGTGCCAGCAGCTTAAGGCATACAGGGTTTACTGAAGCTTTCTTT. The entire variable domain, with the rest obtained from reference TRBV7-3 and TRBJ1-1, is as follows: GAGVSQTPSNKVTEKGKYVELRCDPISGHTALYWYRQSLGQGPEFLIYFQGTGAADDSGLPNDRFFAVRPEGSVSTLKIQRTERGDSAVYLCASSLRHTGFTEAFFGQGTRLTVV.

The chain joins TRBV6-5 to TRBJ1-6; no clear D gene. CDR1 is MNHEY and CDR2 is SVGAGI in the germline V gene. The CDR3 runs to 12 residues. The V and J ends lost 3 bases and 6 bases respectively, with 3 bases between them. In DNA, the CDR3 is TGTGCCAGCAGTTATAGTAATTCACCCCTCCACTTT. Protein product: CASSYSNSPLHF.

CDR3 protein: CASSGSLSKETQYF. The CDR3 nucleotides are TGTGCCAGCTCGGGGAGCTTAAGTAAAGAGACCCAGTACTTC. This rearrangement joins TRBV18 to TRBJ2-5; D possibly corresponds to TRBD2 (5 bases). V was pared by 6 bases and J by 3 bases, with 14 bases between. Germline V lookup: CDR1 KGHSH, CDR2 LQKENI. The CDR3 extends over 14 amino acids.

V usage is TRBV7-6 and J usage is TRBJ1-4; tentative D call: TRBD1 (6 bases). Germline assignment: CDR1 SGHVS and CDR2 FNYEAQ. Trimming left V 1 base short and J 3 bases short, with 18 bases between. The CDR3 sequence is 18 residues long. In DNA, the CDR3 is TGTGCCAGCAGCTTAGGGGGGTCGCAGGGGTTGGCTAATGAAAAACTGTTTTTT. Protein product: CASSLGGSQGLANEKLFF.

This chain's CDR3 is CASSLAGTPVFANTGELFF. CDR3 DNA: TGCGCCAGCAGCTTAGCCGGGACTCCTGTGTTCGCGAACACCGGGGAGCTGTTTTTT. The chain has TRBV5-1 and TRBJ2-2; D perhaps matches TRBD2 (6 bases). Germline V gene data show CDR1 as SGHRS and CDR2 as YFSETQ. This CDR3 comprises 19 residues. V was shortened by 2 bases and J by 0 bases, with 20 bases between the two germline ends.

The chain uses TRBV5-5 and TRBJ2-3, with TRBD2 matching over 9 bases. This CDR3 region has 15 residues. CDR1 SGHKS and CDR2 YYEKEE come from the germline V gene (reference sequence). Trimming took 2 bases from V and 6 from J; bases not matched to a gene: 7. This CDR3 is CASSFSTSGGDTQYF. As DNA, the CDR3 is TGTGCCAGCAGCTTTTCGACTAGCGGTGGGGATACGCAGTATTTT.

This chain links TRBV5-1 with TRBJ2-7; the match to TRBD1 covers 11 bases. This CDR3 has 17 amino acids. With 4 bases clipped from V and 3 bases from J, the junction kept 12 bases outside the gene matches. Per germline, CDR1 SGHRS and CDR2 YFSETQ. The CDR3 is CASSRRTGGYAVYEQYF. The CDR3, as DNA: TGCGCCAGCAGCAGAAGGACAGGGGGCTACGCGGTCTACGAGCAGTACTTC.

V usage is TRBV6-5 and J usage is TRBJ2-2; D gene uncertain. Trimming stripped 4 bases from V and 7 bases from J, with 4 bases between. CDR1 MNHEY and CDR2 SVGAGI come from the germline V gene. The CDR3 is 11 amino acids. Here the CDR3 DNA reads TGTGCCAGCAGTTCGAGCGGGGAGCTGTTTTTT. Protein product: CASSSSGELFF.